This T cell receptor (beta chain) emerged from a study of CD4+ T cells in melanoma. Germline V CDR1 and CDR2: LNHDA, SQIVND (reference sequence). The V and J ends lost 7 bases and 5 bases respectively, with 14 bases between them. The CDR3 sequence is 13 residues long. This clone occurred a few times. Only in-frame clones appear in the TCRdb table, and some are missing; sequencing was by immunoSEQ multiplex PCR. The table lists over 6,500 clones, roughly 66% of them singletons, with about 23% in the top ten. The source material was cells from a culture (not recorded whether cultured in vitro). The chain joins TRBV19 to TRBJ1-2; D is uncertain. This clonotype originated in a human donor with melanoma. The CDR3 bases are TGTGCCAGTATGGTTAGGGCAGGTTATGGCTACACCTTC. Protein product: CASMVRAGYGYTF.